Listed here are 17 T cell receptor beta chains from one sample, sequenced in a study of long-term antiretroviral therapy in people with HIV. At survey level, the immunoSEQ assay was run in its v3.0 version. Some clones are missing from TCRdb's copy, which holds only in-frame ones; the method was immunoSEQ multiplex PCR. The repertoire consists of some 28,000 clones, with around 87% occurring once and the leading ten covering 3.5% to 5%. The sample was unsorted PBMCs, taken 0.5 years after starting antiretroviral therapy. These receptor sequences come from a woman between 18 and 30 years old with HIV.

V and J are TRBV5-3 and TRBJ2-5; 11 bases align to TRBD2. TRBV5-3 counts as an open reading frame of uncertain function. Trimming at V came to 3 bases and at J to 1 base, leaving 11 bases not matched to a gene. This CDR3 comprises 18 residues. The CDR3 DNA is TGTGCCAGAAGCTCCCCAACTAGCGGGAGCATTAGCCAAGAGACCCAGTACTTC. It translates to CARSSPTSGSISQETQYF.

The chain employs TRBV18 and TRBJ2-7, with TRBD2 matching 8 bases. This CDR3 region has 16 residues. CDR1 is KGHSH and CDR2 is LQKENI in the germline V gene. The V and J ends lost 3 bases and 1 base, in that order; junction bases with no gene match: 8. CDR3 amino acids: CASSPGGGGDSYEQYF. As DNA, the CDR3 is TGTGCCAGCTCACCCGGGGGGGGAGGAGATTCCTACGAGCAGTACTTC.

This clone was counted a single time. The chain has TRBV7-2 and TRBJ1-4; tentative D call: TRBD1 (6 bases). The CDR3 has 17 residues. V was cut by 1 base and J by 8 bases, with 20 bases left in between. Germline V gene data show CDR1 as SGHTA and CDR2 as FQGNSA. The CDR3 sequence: CASSLVGSGTTGEKLFF. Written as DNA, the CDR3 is TGTGCCAGCAGCTTAGTGGGCAGCGGGACAACCGGGGAAAAACTGTTTTTT.

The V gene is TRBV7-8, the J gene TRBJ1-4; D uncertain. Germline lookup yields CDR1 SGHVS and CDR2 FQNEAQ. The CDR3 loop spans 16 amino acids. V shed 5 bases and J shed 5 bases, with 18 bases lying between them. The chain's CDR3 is CASSKLPQIINEKLFF. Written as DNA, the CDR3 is TGTGCCAGCAGCAAGCTTCCGCAGATAATAAATGAAAAACTGTTTTTT.

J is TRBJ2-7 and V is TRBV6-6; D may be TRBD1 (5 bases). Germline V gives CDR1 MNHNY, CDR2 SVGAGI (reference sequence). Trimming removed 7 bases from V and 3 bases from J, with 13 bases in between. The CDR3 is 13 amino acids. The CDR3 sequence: CASTPTDFYEQYF. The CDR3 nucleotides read TGTGCCAGCACCCCGACAGACTTCTACGAGCAGTACTTC.

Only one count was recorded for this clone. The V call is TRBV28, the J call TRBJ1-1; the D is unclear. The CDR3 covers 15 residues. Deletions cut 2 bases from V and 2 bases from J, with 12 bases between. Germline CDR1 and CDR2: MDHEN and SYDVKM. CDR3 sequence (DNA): TGTGCCAGCAGTTTAGAAGCTCTGAGTAACACTGAAGCTTTCTTT. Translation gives CASSLEALSNTEAFF.

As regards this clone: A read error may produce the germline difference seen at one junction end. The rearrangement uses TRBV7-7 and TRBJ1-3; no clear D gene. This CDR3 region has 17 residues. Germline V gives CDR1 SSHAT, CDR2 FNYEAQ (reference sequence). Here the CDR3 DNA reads TGTGCTAGCAGCCCAGACGTGGCCGGGAGCTCTGGAAACACCATATATTTT. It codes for CASSPDVAGSSGNTIYF.

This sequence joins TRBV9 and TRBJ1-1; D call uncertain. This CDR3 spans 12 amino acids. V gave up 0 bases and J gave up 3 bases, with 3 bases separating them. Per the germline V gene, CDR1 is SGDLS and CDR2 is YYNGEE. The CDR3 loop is CASSVGDTEAFF. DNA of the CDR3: TGTGCCAGCAGCGTAGGCGACACTGAAGCTTTCTTT.

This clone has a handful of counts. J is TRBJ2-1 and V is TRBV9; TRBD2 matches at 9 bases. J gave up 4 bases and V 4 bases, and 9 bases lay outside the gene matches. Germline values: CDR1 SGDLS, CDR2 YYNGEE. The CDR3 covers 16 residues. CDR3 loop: CASSPPGTSPYNEQFF. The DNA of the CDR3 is TGTGCCAGCAGCCCCCCTGGGACTAGCCCATACAATGAGCAGTTCTTC.

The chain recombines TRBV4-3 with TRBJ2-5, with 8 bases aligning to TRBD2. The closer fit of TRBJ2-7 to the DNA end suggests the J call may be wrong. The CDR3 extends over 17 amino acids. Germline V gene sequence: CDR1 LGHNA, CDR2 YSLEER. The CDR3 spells CASSQDTETSGNYEQYF. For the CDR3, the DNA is TGCGCCAGCAGCCAAGATACGGAAACTAGCGGAAATTACGAGCAGTACTTC.

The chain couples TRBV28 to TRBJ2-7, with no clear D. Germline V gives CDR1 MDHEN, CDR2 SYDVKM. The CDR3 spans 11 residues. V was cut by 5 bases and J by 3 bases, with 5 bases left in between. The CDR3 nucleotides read TGTGCCAGCAGTACCCTCTACGAGCAGTACTTC. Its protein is CASSTLYEQYF.

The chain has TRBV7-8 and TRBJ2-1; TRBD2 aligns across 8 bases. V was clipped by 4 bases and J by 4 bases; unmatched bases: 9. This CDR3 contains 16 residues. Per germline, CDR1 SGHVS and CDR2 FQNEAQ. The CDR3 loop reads CASSSPTSERYNEQFF. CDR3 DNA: TGTGCCAGCAGCTCGCCGACTAGCGAAAGATACAATGAGCAGTTCTTC.

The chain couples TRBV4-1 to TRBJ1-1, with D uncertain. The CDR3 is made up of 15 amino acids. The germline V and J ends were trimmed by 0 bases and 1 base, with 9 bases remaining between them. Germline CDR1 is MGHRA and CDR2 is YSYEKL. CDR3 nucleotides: TGCGCCAGCAGCCAAGATGCGGCAGGGAACACTGAAGCTTTCTTT. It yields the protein CASSQDAAGNTEAFF.

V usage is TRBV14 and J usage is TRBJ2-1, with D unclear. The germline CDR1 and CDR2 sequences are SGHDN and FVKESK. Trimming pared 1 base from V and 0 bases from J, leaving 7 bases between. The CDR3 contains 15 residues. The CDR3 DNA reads TGTGCCAGCAGCCAAGTGGGTTTCTCCTACAATGAGCAGTTCTTC. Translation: CASSQVGFSYNEQFF.

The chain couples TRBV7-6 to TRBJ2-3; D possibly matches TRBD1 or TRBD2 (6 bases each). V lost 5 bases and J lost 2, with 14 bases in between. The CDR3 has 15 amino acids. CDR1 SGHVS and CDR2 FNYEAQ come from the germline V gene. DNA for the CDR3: TGTGCCAGCAGCCCGAAAAGGGGGGTCACAGATACGCAGTATTTT. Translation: CASSPKRGVTDTQYF.

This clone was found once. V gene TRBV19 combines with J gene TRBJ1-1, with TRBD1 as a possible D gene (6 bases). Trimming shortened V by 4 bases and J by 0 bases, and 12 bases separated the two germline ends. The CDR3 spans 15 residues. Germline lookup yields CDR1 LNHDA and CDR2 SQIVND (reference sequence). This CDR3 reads CASSTWTAMNTEAFF. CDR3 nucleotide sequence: TGTGCCAGTAGTACCTGGACAGCTATGAACACTGAAGCTTTCTTT.

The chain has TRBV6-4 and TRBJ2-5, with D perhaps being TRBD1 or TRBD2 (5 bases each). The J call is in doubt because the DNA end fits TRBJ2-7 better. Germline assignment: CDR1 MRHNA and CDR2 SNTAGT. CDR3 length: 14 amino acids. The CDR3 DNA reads TGTGCCAGCAGTATCGGGACGGACACCTACGAGCAGTACTTC. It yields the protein CASSIGTDTYEQYF.